The clone carrying this TCR beta chain was found a few times. The target antigen is unknown. TCRdb itself ran the 5' RACE reads through MiXCR, one entry per CDR3 protein. Here the sample spans some 900,000 distinct CDR3 sequences, 9% to 15% being singletons. This record belongs to a study of identical twins. Study-wide findings and caveats: Models, which agreed with sharing between unrelated individuals, nonetheless underestimated the out-of-frame TCR alpha sharing seen in monozygotic twins.

V gave up 5 bases and J gave up 4 bases, with 15 bases separating them. In germline, CDR1 is SEHNR, CDR2 FQNEAQ (reference sequence). This CDR3 contains 15 residues. These data also formed part of another study, on yellow fever vaccine responses in identical twins.

The rearrangement joins TRBV7-9 to TRBJ2-1; D might be TRBD1 or TRBD2, each matching 5 bases. The sequence derives from a woman aged 18 to 35 in good health. Source material: PBMCs. Written as DNA, the CDR3 is TGTGCCAGCAGCCGACGGGACGGAAAATACAATGAGCAGTTCTTC. Its translation: CASSRRDGKYNEQFF.